Presented here are 4 T cell receptor beta chains from one specimen sequenced in a study of radiotherapy plus CTLA-4 blockade in lung cancer. Assay used: immunoSEQ multiplex PCR; TCRdb lists only in-frame clones, some missing. There are tens of thousands of clones in the sample; more than 75% occur only once, and about 6.6% lies in the top ten. This material consisted of peripheral blood, taken from a patient treated with radiotherapy plus ipilimumab. The receptors were sampled from a human donor with non-small cell lung cancer who had a complete response to radiotherapy plus ipilimumab.

The CDR3 spells CASSLFRGSPYNEQFF. As DNA, the CDR3 is TGTGCCAGCAGCTTGTTTCGGGGATCACCCTACAATGAGCAGTTCTTC. V is TRBV5-6 and J is TRBJ2-1; D may be TRBD2 (5 bases). Germline V gives CDR1 SGHDT, CDR2 YYEEEE. The CDR3 length is 16 residues. Trimming stripped 1 base from V and 2 bases from J, with 13 bases between.

The chain couples TRBV27 to TRBJ2-1; 8 bases align to TRBD2. The CDR3 has 15 residues. J was trimmed by 5 bases and V by 5 bases; bases with no gene match: 8. The germline CDR1 and CDR2 sequences are MNHEY and SMNVEV (reference sequence). CDR3 amino acids: CASSSGGISNNEQFF. DNA for the CDR3: TGTGCCAGCAGTAGCGGGGGAATTTCAAACAATGAGCAGTTCTTC.

This clone has a single count. The rearrangement uses TRBV29-1 and TRBJ1-5; 7 bases line up with TRBD1. The CDR3 has 16 amino acids. The germline V gene has CDR1 SQVTM and CDR2 ANQGSEA. V shed 4 bases, J shed 0 bases, and the junction held 9 bases outside the gene matches. The CDR3 sequence is CSVAFGGQNSNQPQHF. The CDR3 DNA reads TGCAGCGTTGCGTTCGGGGGACAGAATAGCAATCAGCCCCAGCATTTT. The full variable domain, rest sourced from reference TRBV29-1 and TRBJ1-5, is SAVISQKPSRDICQRGTSLTIQCQVDSQVTMMFWYRQQPGQSLTLIATANQGSEATYESGFVIDKFPISRPNLTFSTLTVSNMSPEDSSIYLCSVAFGGQNSNQPQHFGDGTRLSIL.

V usage is TRBV5-6 and J usage is TRBJ2-7, with no clear D. V was trimmed by 4 bases and J by 0 bases, leaving 2 bases between them. Germline V gives CDR1 SGHDT, CDR2 YYEEEE. The CDR3 length is 11 residues. CDR3 nucleotides: TGTGCCAGCAGCATCTCCTACGAGCAGTACTTC. Encoded protein: CASSISYEQYF.